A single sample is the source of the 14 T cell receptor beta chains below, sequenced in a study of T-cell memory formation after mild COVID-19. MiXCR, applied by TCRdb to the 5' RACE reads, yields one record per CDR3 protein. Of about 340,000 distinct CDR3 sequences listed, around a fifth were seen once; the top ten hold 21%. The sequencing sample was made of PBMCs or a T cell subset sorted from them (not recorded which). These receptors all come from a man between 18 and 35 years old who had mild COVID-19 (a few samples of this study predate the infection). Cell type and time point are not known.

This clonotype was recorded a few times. The CDR3 coding sequence is TGTGCCAGCAGCCATTCCATCGACATTCATGGCGAGCAGTACTTC. Its protein product is CASSHSIDIHGEQYF. V gene TRBV14 combines with J gene TRBJ2-7, with D unclear. This CDR3 is 15 amino acids long. Germline loops: CDR1 SGHDN, CDR2 FVKESK. V dropped 3 bases and J dropped 6 bases, with 18 bases sitting between them. The variable domain in full, completed from reference TRBV14 and TRBJ2-7, reads EAGVTQFPSHSVIEKGQTVTLRCDPISGHDNLYWYRRVMGKEIKFLLHFVKESKQDESGMPNNRFLAERTGGTYSTLKVQPAELEDSGVYFCASSHSIDIHGEQYFGPGTRLTVT.

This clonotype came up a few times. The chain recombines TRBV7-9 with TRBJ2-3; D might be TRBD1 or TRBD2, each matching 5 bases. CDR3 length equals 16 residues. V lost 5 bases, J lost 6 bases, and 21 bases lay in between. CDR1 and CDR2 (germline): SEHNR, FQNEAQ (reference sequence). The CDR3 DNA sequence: TGTGCCAGCAGCCCCCCCCCGGGACGCCCAAGGGATACGCAGTATTTT. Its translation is CASSPPPGRPRDTQYF.

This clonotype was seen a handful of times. The CDR3 reads CASSLLGTEYGYTF. The CDR3 DNA follows: TGTGCCAGCAGTTTGCTGGGGACAGAATATGGCTACACCTTC. V and J are TRBV27 and TRBJ1-2, with 7 bases fitting TRBD1. Losses at the gene ends were 3 bases for V and 5 bases for J; bases not matched to a gene: 6. Looked up from germline, CDR1 is MNHEY and CDR2 is SMNVEV (reference sequence). This CDR3 region has 14 residues.

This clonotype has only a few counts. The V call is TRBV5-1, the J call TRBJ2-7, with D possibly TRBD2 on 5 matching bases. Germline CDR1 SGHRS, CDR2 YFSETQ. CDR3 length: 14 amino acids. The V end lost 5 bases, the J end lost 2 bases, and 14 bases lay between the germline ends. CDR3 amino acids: CASRRLPLTYEQYF. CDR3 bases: TGCGCCAGCAGACGACTACCCCTTACCTACGAGCAGTACTTC.

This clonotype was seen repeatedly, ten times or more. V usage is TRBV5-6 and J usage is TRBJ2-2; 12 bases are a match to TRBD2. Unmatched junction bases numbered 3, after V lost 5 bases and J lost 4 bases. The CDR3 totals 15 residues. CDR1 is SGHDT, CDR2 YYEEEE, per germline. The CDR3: CASSPGLAGTGELFF. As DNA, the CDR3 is TGTGCCAGCAGTCCGGGACTAGCGGGCACCGGGGAGCTGTTTTTT.

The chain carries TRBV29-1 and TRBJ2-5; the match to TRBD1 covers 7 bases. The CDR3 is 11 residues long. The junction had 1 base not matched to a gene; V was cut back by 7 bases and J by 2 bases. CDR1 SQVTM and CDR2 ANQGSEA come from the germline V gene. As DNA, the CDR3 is TGCAGCGGGGGACAGCAAGAGACCCAGTACTTC. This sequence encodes CSGGQQETQYF.

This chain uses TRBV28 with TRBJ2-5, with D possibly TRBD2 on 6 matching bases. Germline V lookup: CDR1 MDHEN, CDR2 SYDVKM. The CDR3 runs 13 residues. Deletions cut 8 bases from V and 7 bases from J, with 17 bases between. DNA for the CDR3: TGTGCCAGCTGCTCGGGAGATGAAGGGACCCAGTACTTC. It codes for CASCSGDEGTQYF.

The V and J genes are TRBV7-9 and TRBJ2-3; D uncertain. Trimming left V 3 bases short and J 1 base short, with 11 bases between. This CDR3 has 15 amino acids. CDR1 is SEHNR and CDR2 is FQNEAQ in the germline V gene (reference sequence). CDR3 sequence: CASSFRGDRTDTQYF. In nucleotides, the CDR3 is TGTGCCAGCAGCTTCCGAGGAGACCGCACAGATACGCAGTATTTT.

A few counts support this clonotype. The chain's CDR3 is CASRSGTGVPYEQYV. The DNA of the CDR3 is TGTGCCAGCAGATCCGGGACAGGGGTCCCCTACGAGCAGTACGTC. This chain links TRBV6-5 with TRBJ2-7, with 10 bases matching TRBD1. After removal of 6 bases from V and 2 bases from J, the junction contained 7 bases not matched to a gene. Germline values: CDR1 MNHEY, CDR2 SVGAGI. The CDR3 loop spans 15 amino acids.

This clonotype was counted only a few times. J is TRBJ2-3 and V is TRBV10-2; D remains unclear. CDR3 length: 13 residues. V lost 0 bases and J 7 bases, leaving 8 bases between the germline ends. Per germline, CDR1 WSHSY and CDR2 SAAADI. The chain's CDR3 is CASSESVRNTQYF. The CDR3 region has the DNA TGCGCCAGCAGTGAGTCGGTCCGGAATACGCAGTATTTT.

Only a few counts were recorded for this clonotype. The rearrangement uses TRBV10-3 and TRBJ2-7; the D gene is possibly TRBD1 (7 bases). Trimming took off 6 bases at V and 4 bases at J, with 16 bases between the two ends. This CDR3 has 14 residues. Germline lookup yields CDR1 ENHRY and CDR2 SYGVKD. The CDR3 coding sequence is TGTGCCATCAGGCGGGGACAGTTTGATTACGAGCAGTACGTC. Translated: CAIRRGQFDYEQYV.

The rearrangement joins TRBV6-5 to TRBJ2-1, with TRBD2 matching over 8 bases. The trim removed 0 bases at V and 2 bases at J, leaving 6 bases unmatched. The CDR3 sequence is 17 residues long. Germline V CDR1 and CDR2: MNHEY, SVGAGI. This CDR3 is CASSYSGGGYPYNEQFF. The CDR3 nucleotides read TGTGCCAGCAGTTACTCCGGGGGGGGCTACCCCTACAATGAGCAGTTCTTC.

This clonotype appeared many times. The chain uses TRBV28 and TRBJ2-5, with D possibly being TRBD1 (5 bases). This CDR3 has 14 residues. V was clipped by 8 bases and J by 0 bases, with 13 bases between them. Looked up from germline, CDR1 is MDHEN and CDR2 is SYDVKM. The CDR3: CASGIRTYQETQYF. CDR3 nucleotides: TGTGCCAGCGGTATCCGGACATACCAAGAGACCCAGTACTTC. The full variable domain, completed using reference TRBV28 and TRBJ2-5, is DVKVTQSSRYLVKRTGEKVFLECVQDMDHENMFWYRQDPGLGLRLIYFSYDVKMKEKGDIPEGYSVSREKKERFSLILESASTNQTSMYLCASGIRTYQETQYFGPGTRLLVL.

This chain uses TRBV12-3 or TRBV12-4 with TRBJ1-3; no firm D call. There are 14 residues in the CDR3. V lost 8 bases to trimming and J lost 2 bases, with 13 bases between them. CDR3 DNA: TGTGCCAGCGTCAAGCGGGCGGCTGGAAACACCATATATTTT. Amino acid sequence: CASVKRAAGNTIYF.